This T cell receptor beta chain was recovered during a study of T cell responses to AZD1222 COVID-19 vaccine (dated by TCRdb to 2020 to 2022). Regarding the research as a whole: AZD1222 recipients whose second dose came at about 4 weeks and those whose second dose came at about 12 weeks were combined into one group, since spike-specific TCR depth and breadth did not differ between the two schedules. TCR sequencing covered 233 trial participants: 200 to 220 given two doses of AZD1222 and approximately 26 given two doses of MenACWY control vaccine. Trial participants were enrolled by age into subgroups of 18-55, 56-69 and 70-plus years, and about 150, 27 and 61 TCR-sequenced participants, respectively, were included in these subgroups.

As for this clone: The antigen this receptor binds is unknown. The record has no base qualities; no much larger clone is one base away.

Reading from cysteine to phenylalanine, the CDR3 counts 13 amino acids. Here the CDR3 DNA is all that survives: 39 bases in frame from base 1. V is shortened by 2 bases, J by 7 bases, and the region joining them spans 12 bases. In the germline V gene (reference sequence), CDR1 corresponds to GTSNPN and CDR2 to SVGIG. The CDR3 regions of human TCRbeta chains were analyzed by immunosequencing. Per the authors' processing: TCRs in the repertoires were matched against a reference library of SARS-CoV-2-specific TCRs that had been generated with the MIRA antigen-specificity platform. Breadth meant the fraction of unique TCRs that were SARS-CoV-2-associated, whereas depth meant the fraction of total T cells that were SARS-CoV-2-associated. Using the MIRA data, each spike-specific TCR was assigned both to the spike region to which the TCR was reactive and to a CD4 or CD8 class. Log10-transformed breadth and depth values were compared by one-way ANOVA with Sidak's multiple comparisons tests. In TCRdb, the immuneACCESS table is reduced to in-frame sequences with V and J assigned. These tables do not hold every clone; where another copy was compared, an unresolved V gene accounts for under half, and the others remain unexplained. V, J and clone size reflect that table, while D and trimming were determined from the DNA. The sample data list roughly 100,000 clones, and about 88% of these were observed just once. 4.5% to 6% of the sample is taken by the ten largest.

Beyond this particular receptor, the publication reports: Most participants were white British and females outnumbered males, and the authors suggested that clonal diversity may have been underestimated. Only five to seven AZD1222 recipients were SARS-CoV-2 seropositive at baseline, limiting conclusions about previously exposed vaccinees. Epitopes outside the regions mutated in the B.1.351 and B.1.1.7 variants were reportedly recognized by nearly half of the unique spike-specific TCRs. The 56-69-year group was small, and its depth increase did not reach significance, likely because of low power. The whole spike protein was spanned by vaccine-associated CD4 TCRs, and dominant responses were seen in regions 160-218 and 743-854. Because no day 14 peak-response samples were available, repertoires were characterized only after the peak T cell response. A significant rise in spike-specific TCR breadth and depth was observed after two AZD1222 doses relative to day 0 and relative to MenACWY recipients.

The time point label of this sample denotes: baseline before first vaccination. Vaccinee samples were obtained from the UK trials COV001 and COV002, which included a single-blind randomized controlled phase 2/3 trial of AZD1222 (ChAdOx1 nCoV-19) in healthy adults. Trial participant PBMC samples were collected at day 0 and day 28 after the second dose for TCRbeta chain sequencing. This sequence originates from an adult in good health. Recombination linked TRBV30 to TRBJ1-3, with TRBD1 tentatively as D gene (5 bases match). Sequenced here: peripheral blood, sampled on day 0 of AZD1222 vaccination. The CDR3 reads CAWSPGGGNTIYF. The base sequence is TGTGCCTGGAGTCCCGGCGGGGGGAACACCATATATTTT.